This TCR beta chain was obtained from a study of blood T cell repertoires in COVID-19. Overall study: COVID-19 samples collected from the United States, Italy and Spain covered acute and convalescent phases. T cells, B-cell-depleted T cells, or PBMCs provided the cDNA or gDNA that served as material.

With 6 bases clipped from V and 7 bases from J, the junction kept 12 bases outside the gene matches. CDR3 size: 16 residues. The V gene's germline CDR1 is MDHEN and CDR2 SYDVKM. The authors' processing: Using reference gene primer amplification, nucleated cell counts were estimated. The table came from immunoSEQ multiplex PCR; TCRdb's copy has only in-frame clones and leaves some out. The V and J calls and clone size were taken over from that table, and D and trimming were inferred from the DNA. The table includes 200,000 or so clones, 82% detected once. Sequenced material: peripheral blood. The rearrangement joins TRBV28 to TRBJ1-2; 12 positions agree with TRBD1. This TCR was sampled from a human donor with acute or convalescent COVID-19. The donor label of this sample is uncertain. In DNA, the CDR3 is TGTGCCAGCAGACCGAACCGGGACAGGGGGCATGCTGGCTACACCTTC. Protein: CASRPNRDRGHAGYTF.